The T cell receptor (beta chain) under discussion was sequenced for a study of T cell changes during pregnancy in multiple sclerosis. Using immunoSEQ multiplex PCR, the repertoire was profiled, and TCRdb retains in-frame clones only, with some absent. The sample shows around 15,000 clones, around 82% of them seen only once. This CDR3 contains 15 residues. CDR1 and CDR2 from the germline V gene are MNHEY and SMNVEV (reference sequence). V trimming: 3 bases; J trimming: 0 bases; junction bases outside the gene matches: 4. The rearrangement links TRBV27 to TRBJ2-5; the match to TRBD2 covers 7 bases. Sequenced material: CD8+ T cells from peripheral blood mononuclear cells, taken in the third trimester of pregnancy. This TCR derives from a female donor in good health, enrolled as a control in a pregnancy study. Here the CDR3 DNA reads TGTGCCAGCAGTTTTTTGGGACTATACCAAGAGACCCAGTACTTC. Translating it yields CASSFLGLYQETQYF.